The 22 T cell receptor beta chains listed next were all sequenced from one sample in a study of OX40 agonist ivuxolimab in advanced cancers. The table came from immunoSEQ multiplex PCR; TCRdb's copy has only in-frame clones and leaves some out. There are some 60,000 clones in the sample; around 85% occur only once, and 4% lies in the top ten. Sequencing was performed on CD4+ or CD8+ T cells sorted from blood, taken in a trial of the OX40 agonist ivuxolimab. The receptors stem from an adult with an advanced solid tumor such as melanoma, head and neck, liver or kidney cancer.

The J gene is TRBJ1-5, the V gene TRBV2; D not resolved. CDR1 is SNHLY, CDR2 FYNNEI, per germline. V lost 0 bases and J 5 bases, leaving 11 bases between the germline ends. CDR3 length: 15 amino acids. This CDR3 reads CASSEAAARYQPQHF. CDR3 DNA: TGTGCCAGCAGTGAAGCGGCAGCGAGGTATCAGCCCCAGCATTTT.

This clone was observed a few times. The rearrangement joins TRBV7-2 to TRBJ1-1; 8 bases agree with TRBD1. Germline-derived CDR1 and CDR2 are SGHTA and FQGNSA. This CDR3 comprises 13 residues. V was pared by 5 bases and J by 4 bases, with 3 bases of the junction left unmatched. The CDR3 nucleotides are TGTGCCAGCAGCCGACAGGGGAGCACTGAAGCTTTCTTT. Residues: CASSRQGSTEAFF.

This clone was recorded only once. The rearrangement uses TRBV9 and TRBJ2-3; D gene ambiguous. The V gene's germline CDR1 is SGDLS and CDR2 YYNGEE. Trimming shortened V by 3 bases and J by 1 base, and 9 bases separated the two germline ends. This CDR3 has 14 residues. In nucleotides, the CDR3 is TGTGCCAGCAGCGCCCTAGTGGGCACAGATACGCAGTATTTT. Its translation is CASSALVGTDTQYF.

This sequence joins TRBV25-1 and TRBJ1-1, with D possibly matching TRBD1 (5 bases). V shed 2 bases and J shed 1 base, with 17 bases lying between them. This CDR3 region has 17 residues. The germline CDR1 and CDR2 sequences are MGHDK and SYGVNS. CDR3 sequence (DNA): TGTGCCAGCAGTGAAGGTTCCCGACAGAGAAAGAACACTGAAGCTTTCTTT. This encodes CASSEGSRQRKNTEAFF.

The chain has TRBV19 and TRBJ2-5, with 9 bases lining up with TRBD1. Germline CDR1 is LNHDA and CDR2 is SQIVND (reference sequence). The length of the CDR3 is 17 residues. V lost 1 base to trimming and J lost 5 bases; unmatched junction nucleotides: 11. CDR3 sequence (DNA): TGTGCCAGTAGTATAGGTAACCGGGACAGGGTTCGTGAGACCCAGTACTTC. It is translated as CASSIGNRDRVRETQYF.

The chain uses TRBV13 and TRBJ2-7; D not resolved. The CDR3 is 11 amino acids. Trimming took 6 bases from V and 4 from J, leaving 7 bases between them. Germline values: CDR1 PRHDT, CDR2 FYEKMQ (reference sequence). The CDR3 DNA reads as TGTGCCAGCAGTTTCTATTACGAGCAGTACTTC. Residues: CASSFYYEQYF.

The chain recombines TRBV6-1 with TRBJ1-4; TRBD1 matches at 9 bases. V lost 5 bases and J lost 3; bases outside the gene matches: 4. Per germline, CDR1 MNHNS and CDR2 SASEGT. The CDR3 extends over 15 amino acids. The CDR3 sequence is CASSWTGAANEKLFF. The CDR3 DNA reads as TGTGCCAGCAGTTGGACAGGGGCGGCTAATGAAAAACTGTTTTTT.

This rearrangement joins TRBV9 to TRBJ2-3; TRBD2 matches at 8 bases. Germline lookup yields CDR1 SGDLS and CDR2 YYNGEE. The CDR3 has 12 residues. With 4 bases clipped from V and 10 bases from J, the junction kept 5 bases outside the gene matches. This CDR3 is CASSPNGGAQYF. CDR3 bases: TGTGCCAGCAGCCCGAACGGGGGGGCGCAGTATTTT.

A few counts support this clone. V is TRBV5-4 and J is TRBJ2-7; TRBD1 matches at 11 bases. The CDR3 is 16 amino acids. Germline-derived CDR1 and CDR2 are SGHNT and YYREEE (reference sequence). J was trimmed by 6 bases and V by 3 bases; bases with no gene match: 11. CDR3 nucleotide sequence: TGTGCCAGCAGCTCCGGAGGACAGGGGGCGAAACTCGAGCAGTACTTC. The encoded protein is CASSSGGQGAKLEQYF.

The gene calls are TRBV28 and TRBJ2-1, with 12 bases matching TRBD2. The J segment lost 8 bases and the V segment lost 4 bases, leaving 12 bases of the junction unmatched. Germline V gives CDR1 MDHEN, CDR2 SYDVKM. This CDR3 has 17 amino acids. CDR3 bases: TGTGCCAGCAGTTCGCCGCAGACTAGCGGGGGCGTGGATGAGCAGTTCTTC. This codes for CASSSPQTSGGVDEQFF.

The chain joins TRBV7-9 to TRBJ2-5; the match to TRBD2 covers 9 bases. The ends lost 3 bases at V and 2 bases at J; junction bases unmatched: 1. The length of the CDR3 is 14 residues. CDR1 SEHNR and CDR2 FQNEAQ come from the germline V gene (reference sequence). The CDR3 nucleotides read TGTGCCAGCAGCTTGGGACTAGCACAAGAGACCCAGTACTTC. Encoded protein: CASSLGLAQETQYF.

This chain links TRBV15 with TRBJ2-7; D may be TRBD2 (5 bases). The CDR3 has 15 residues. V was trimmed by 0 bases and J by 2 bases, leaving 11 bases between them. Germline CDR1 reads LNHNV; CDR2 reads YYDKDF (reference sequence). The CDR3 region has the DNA TGTGCCACCAGCAGAGATCCGGGAACCGCCTACGAGCAGTACTTC. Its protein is CATSRDPGTAYEQYF.

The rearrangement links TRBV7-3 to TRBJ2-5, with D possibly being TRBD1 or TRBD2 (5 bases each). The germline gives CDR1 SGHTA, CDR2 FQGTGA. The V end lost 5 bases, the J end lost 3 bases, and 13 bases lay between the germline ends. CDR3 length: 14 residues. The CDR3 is CASSAGTGKETQYF. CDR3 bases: TGTGCCAGCAGCGCCGGGACGGGGAAAGAGACCCAGTACTTC.

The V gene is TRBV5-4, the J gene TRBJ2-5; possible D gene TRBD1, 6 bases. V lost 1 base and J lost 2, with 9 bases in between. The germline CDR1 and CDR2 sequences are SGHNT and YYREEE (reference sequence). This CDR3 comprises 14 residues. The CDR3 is CASSLKDSQETQYF. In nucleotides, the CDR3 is TGTGCCAGCAGCTTGAAGGACAGTCAAGAGACCCAGTACTTC.

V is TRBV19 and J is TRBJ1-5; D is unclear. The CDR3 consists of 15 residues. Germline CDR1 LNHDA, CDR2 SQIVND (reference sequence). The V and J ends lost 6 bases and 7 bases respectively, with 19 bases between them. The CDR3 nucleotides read TGTGCCAGTAGCCACTATGAGGGTGGCAGGCAGCCCCAGCATTTT. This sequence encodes CASSHYEGGRQPQHF.

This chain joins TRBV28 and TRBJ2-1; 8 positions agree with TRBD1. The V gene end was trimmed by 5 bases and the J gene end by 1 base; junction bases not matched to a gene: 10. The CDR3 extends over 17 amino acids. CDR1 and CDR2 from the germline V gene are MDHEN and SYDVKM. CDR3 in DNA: TGTGCCAGCAGTACACAGACAGGGGTAGGGTCCTACAATGAGCAGTTCTTC. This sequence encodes CASSTQTGVGSYNEQFF. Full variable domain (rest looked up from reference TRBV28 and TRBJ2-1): DVKVTQSSRYLVKRTGEKVFLECVQDMDHENMFWYRQDPGLGLRLIYFSYDVKMKEKGDIPEGYSVSREKKERFSLILESASTNQTSMYLCASSTQTGVGSYNEQFFGPGTRLTVL.

This chain's CDR3 is CASNLVTPVVYNSPLHF. CDR3 DNA: TGTGCCAGCAACCTTGTTACCCCCGTTGTCTATAATTCACCCCTCCACTTT. The rearrangement uses TRBV28 and TRBJ1-6; D ambiguous. The V and J ends lost 7 bases and 3 bases respectively, with 19 bases between them. The CDR3 consists of 17 residues. Germline assignment: CDR1 MDHEN and CDR2 SYDVKM.

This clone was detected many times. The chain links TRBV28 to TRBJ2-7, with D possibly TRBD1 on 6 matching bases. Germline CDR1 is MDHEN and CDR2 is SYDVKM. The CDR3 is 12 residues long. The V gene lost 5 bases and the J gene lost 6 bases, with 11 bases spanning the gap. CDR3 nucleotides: TGTGCCAGCAGTAAACAGGGAACCGAGCAGTACTTC. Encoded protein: CASSKQGTEQYF.

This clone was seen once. For the CDR3, the DNA is TGCGCCAGCAGCCCAGGCCTGACTAGCGGAATTTACGAGCAGTACTTC. The encoded protein is CASSPGLTSGIYEQYF. This chain uses TRBV5-1 with TRBJ2-7; 9 bases fit TRBD2. The CDR3 totals 16 residues. Losses at the gene ends were 4 bases for V and 4 bases for J; bases not matched to a gene: 12. Germline V gene sequence: CDR1 SGHRS, CDR2 YFSETQ.

CDR3 nucleotide sequence: TGCAGCGTCACCGGACAGGGGGCTGAAGCTTTCTTT. This sequence encodes CSVTGQGAEAFF. The chain recombines TRBV29-1 with TRBJ1-1, with TRBD1 identical over 10 bases. With V trimmed by 6 bases and J by 6 bases, 4 bases remained unmatched. Looked up from germline, CDR1 is SQVTM and CDR2 is ANQGSEA. This CDR3 spans 12 amino acids. Full variable domain (missing parts from reference TRBV29-1 and TRBJ1-1): SAVISQKPSRDICQRGTSLTIQCQVDSQVTMMFWYRQQPGQSLTLIATANQGSEATYESGFVIDKFPISRPNLTFSTLTVSNMSPEDSSIYLCSVTGQGAEAFFGQGTRLTVV.

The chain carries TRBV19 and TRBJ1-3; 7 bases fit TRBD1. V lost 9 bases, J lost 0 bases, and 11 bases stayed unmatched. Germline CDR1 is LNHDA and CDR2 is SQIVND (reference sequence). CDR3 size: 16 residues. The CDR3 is CASPGAGGNSGNTIYF. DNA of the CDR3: TGTGCCAGCCCAGGGGCAGGGGGTAACTCTGGAAACACCATATATTTT.

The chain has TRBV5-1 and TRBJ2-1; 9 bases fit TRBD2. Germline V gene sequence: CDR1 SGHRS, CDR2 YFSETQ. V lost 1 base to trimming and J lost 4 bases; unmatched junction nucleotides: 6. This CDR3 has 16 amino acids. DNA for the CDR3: TGCGCCAGCAGCTTGAGGGCGGGAGGGGCTTACAATGAGCAGTTCTTC. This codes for CASSLRAGGAYNEQFF.